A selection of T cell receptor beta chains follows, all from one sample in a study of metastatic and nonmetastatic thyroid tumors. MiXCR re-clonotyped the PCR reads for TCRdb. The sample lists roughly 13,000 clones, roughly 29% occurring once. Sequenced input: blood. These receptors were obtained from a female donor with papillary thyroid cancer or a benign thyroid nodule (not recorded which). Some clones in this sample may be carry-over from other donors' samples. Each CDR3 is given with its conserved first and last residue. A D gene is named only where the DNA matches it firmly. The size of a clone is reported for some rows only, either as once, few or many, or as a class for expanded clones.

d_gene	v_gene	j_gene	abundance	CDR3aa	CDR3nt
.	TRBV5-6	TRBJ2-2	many	CASSLGQNTGELFF	TGTGCCAGCAGCTTGGGGCAGAACACCGGGGAGCTGTTTTTT
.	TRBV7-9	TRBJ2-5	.	CASSLDSRETQYF	TGTGCCAGCAGCTTAGACTCGAGAGAGACCCAGTACTTC
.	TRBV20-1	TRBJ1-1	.	CSAKGAVVMNCEAFF	TGCAGTGCTAAAGGGGCGGTAGTCATGAACTGTGAAGCTTTCTTT
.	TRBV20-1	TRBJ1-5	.	CSVGEHNQPQHF	TGCAGTGTCGGAGAGCACAATCAGCCCCAGCATTTT
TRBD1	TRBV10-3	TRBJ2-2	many	CAISGTGNTGELFF	TGTGCCATCAGTGGGACAGGGAACACCGGGGAGCTGTTTTTT
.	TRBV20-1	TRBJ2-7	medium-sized	CSARDGTDEQYF	TGCAGTGCTAGAGATGGTACAGACGAGCAGTACTTC
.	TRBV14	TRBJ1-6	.	CASSLGAPISPLHF	TGTGCCAGCAGCCTGGGGGCGCCAATTTCACCCCTCCACTTT
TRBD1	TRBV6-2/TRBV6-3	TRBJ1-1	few	CASSRWTGNTEAFF	TGTGCCAGCAGCAGATGGACAGGGAACACTGAAGCTTTCTTT
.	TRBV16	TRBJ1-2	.	CARSQSASNGYTF	TGTGCCAGAAGCCAATCAGCTAGCAATGGCTACACCTTC
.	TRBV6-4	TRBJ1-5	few	CASSDSAWLNQPQHF	TGTGCCAGCAGTGACAGCGCATGGCTAAATCAGCCCCAGCATTTT
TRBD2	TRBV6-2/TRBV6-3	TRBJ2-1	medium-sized	CASRGSGRNLNEQFF	TGTGCCAGCAGAGGGAGCGGGAGAAATTTAAATGAGCAGTTCTTC
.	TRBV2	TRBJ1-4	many	CASSEVVAVEKLFF	TGTGCCAGCAGTGAAGTTGTGGCGGTCGAAAAACTGTTTTTT
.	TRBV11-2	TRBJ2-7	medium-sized	CASSLAWELGEQYF	TGTGCCAGCAGCTTAGCTTGGGAATTAGGGGAGCAGTACTTC
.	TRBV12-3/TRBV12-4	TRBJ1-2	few	CASSPRRRSKANYGYTF	TGTGCCAGCAGTCCACGGAGACGGAGTAAAGCTAACTATGGCTACACCTTC
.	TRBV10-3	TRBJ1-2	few	CAISEGAERGYGYTF	TGTGCCATCAGTGAGGGGGCCGAACGGGGCTATGGCTACACCTTC
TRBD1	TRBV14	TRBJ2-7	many	CASSQDKGTGLGERYF	TGTGCCAGCAGCCAAGATAAGGGGACAGGGCTGGGCGAGCGGTACTTC
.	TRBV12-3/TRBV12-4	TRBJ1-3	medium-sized	CASRSGTTGNTIYF	TGTGCCAGCAGGTCCGGGACTACTGGAAACACCATATATTTT
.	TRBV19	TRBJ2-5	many	CASSMGKGTQYF	TGTGCCAGTAGTATGGGCAAAGGGACCCAGTACTTC
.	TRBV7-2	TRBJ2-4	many	CASSLVGGAKNIQYF	TGTGCCAGCAGCTTAGTCGGGGGAGCCAAAAACATTCAGTACTTC
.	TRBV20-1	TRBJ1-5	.	CSVTEGSNQPQHF	TGCAGTGTGACGGAGGGAAGCAATCAGCCCCAGCATTTT
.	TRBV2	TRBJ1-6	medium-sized	CASRQPGTTRSPLHF	TGTGCCAGCAGGCAGCCCGGGACAACAAGGTCACCCCTCCACTTT
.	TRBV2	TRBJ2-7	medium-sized	CASSELVGSYEQYF	TGTGCCAGCAGTGAATTGGTCGGTTCCTACGAGCAGTACTTC
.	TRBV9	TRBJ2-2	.	CASSVADGSWSGELFF	TGTGCCAGCAGCGTAGCAGACGGGAGTTGGTCCGGGGAGCTGTTTTTT
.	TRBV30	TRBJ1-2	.	CAWRGNPRGYAYTF	TGTGCCTGGAGAGGGAACCCACGGGGATATGCCTACACCTTC
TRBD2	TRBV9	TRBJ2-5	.	CASSEAPCSGRGERETQYF	TGTGCCAGCAGTGAGGCCCCCTGTAGCGGGAGAGGGGAACGAGAGACCCAGTACTTC
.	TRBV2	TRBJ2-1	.	CGAQQGRPANEQFF	TGTGGAGCTCAACAGGGAAGACCAGCCAATGAGCAGTTCTTC
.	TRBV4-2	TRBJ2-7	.	CASSKDIFSEQYF	TGTGCCAGCAGCAAGGACATCTTCTCCGAGCAGTACTTC
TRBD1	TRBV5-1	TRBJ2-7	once	CASSLLGQGDYEQYF	TGCGCCAGCAGCCTATTGGGACAGGGAGACTACGAGCAGTACTTC
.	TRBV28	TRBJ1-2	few	CATTPPGYGYTF	TGTGCCACCACGCCACCGGGCTATGGCTACACCTTC
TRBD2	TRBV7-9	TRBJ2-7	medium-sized	CASSSDSGGNYEQYF	TGTGCCAGCAGCTCGGATAGCGGGGGCAACTACGAGCAGTACTTC
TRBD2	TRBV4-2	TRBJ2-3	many	CASSQPPGLAATDTQYF	TGTGCCAGCAGCCAACCCCCGGGACTAGCGGCCACAGATACGCAGTATTTT
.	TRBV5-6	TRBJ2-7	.	CASSLYLGAIAYEQYF	TGTGCCAGCAGCTTGTATCTGGGAGCAATCGCCTACGAGCAGTACTTC
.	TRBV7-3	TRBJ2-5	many	CASSLGVLVF	TGTGCCAGCAGCTTGGGCGTGCTTGTCTTC
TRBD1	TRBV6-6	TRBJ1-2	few	CASSYVQGGSYTF	TGTGCCAGCAGTTACGTACAGGGGGGGAGCTACACCTTC
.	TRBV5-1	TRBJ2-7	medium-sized	CASSLDRLKGLQHYEQYF	TGCGCCAGCAGCTTGGATAGGTTGAAGGGACTGCAACACTACGAGCAGTACTTC
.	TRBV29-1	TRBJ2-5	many	CSVEDAAGRETQYF	TGCAGCGTTGAAGATGCGGCAGGGAGGGAGACCCAGTACTTC
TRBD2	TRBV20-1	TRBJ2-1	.	CSVRRGGGRPYNEQFF	TGCAGTGTTAGAAGGGGGGGCGGGAGGCCATACAATGAGCAGTTCTTC
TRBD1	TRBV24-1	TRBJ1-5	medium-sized	CATSPPGQGYSNQPQHF	TGTGCCACCAGTCCGCCGGGACAGGGGTATAGCAATCAGCCCCAGCATTTT
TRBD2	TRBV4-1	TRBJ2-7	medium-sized	CASSQETSGSRSYEQYF	TGCGCCAGCAGCCAAGAGACTAGCGGGAGCCGATCCTACGAGCAGTACTTC
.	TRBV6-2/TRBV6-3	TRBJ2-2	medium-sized	CASSYLGVTTGELFF	TGTGCCAGCAGTTACCTAGGGGTTACCACCGGGGAGCTGTTTTTT
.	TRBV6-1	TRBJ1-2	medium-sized	CASSSPGVYGYTF	TGTGCCAGCAGCTCTCCAGGGGTCTATGGCTACACCTTC
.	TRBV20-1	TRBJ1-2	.	CSARVTDRRKIF	TGCAGTGCTAGAGTTACCGACAGGCGGAAAATCTTC
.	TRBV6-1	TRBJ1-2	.	CASNAGGPYGYTF	TGTGCCAGCAACGCTGGAGGGCCATATGGCTACACCTTC
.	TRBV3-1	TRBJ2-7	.	CTSSQEGHRGGQYF	TGTACCAGCAGCCAAGAGGGACACCGTGGTGGTCAGTACTTC
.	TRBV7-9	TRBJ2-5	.	CARCSILQGTTQYF	TGTGCCAGGTGCTCTATATTACAGGGAACGACCCAGTACTTC
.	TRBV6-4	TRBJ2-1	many	CASSDRLGDEQFF	TGTGCCAGCAGTGACCGCTTGGGCGATGAGCAGTTCTTC
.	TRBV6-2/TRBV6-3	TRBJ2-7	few	CASSYSTDSGEQYF	TGTGCCAGCAGTTACTCTACGGACTCGGGCGAGCAGTACTTC
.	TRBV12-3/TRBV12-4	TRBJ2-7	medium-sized	CASRSGVNSDEQYF	TGTGCCAGCCGGTCGGGAGTTAATAGCGACGAGCAGTACTTC
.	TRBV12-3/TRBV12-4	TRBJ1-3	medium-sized	CASSYSGAGNTIYF	TGTGCCAGCAGTTATTCAGGAGCCGGAAACACCATATATTTT
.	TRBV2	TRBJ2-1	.	CASRRRAREYNEQFF	TGTGCCAGCAGGCGGCGGGCCAGGGAGTACAATGAGCAGTTCTTC
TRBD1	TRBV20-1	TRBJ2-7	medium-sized	CSAGTGGQYEQYF	TGCAGTGCTGGGACAGGGGGCCAATACGAGCAGTACTTC
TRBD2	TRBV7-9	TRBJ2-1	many	CASRPSGSNNEQFF	TGTGCCAGCAGACCTAGCGGGAGTAACAATGAGCAGTTCTTC